The subject of this entry is one TCR beta chain. This receptor's antigen is unknown. It has no much larger one-base neighbor in the sample; base qualities were not kept. Genomic DNA was extracted with the QIAamp DNA Blood Mini Kit and sent for immunoSEQ repertoire analysis. CDR3 regions were amplified by multiplex PCR from a standard quantity of genomic DNA template. An Illumina platform was used to sequence the PCR products. In the original analysis: Sequences were aligned to a reference, with V, D and J gene definitions taken from IMGT. A nearest-neighbor clustering algorithm merged closely related sequences to remove PCR and sequencing errors. V, D and J usage in productive unique and total sequences was analyzed using ImmunoSEQ Analyzer tools and R version 3.6.1. Entries here come from immuneACCESS through TCRdb and include only in-frame sequences with V and J called. Some clones fail to appear in such tables; in the studies checked, an unresolved V gene covers under half of the shortfall, and the cause of the remainder is unknown. D and trimming come from the DNA, and the V and J calls and clone size come from that table. The table for this sample lists more than 950 clones; roughly 91% of them were counted only once. In total, the top ten clones hold 1.4% of the sample.

The sample belongs to a study of immunodeficiency (dated by TCRdb to the late 2010s). Notes on the research overall: Repertoire analysis was performed to search for VDJ recombination defects and oligoclonality.

Study-wide conclusions, independent of this receptor: Restricted TRB V-J pairing and lower productive entropy were observed in patient CD8+ T cells compared with control CD8+ T cells. In entropy comparisons, n=3 (open circles) was shown for patients versus healthy controls, and a thymic development effect was only suggested as possible. Severe oligoclonality, judged by top-100 and total clonotype frequencies, was seen in patient CD8+ but not CD4+ T cells.

CD3+CD8+ T cells were sorted from fresh PBMCs before TCR sequencing. The sample was CD8+ T cells from blood. This receptor was obtained from a female donor.

DNA sequence: TGTGCCAGCAGCTCCACAGGGGGCCAGTTCGGCAATCAGCCCCAGCATTTT. This codes for CASSSTGGQFGNQPQHF. The V gene is TRBV7-9 and the J gene is TRBJ1-5; 9 bases in between match TRBD1. V is cut back by 4 bases and J by 2 bases, with 9 bases in the junction unmatched. The cysteine opens and the phenylalanine closes a CDR3 of 17 amino acids. The CDR3 DNA has 51 bases and is translated from base 1. CDR1 SEHNR and CDR2 FQNEAQ are derived from the germline V gene (reference sequence).